Following are 29 T cell receptor beta chains from one sample sequenced in a study of Ad26.COV2.S vaccination and SARS-CoV-2 variants. Assay: immunoSEQ multiplex PCR; the TCRdb copy retains only in-frame clones and omits some. The sample has around 350,000 clones, 92% seen once. The specimen was peripheral blood, collected after recovery from COVID-19. Source of these receptors: a human donor who had recovered from COVID-19.

The chain has TRBV6-1 and TRBJ1-5, with D hard to call. With 3 bases removed from V and 4 bases from J, the gap between germline ends came to 16 bases. Germline assignment: CDR1 MNHNS and CDR2 SASEGT. CDR3 length: 16 residues. The DNA for the CDR3 is TGTGCCAGCAGTGAGAGTCCTGGGTTTGGAAATCAGCCCCAGCATTTT. Amino acid sequence: CASSESPGFGNQPQHF.

The chain combines TRBV19 with TRBJ2-3, with 9 positions matching TRBD1. V lost 9 bases, J lost 1 base, and 14 bases stayed unmatched. This CDR3 is 17 amino acids long. The germline V gene has CDR1 LNHDA and CDR2 SQIVND (reference sequence). The CDR3, as DNA: TGTGCCAGCAAAACCACGCCCACAGGGGGCCGCACAGATACGCAGTATTTT. Its protein is CASKTTPTGGRTDTQYF.

The rearrangement links TRBV5-4 to TRBJ1-1; TRBD1 is a possible D gene (5 bases). Germline V CDR1 and CDR2: SGHNT, YYREEE (reference sequence). The V end lost 0 bases, the J end lost 4 bases, and 13 bases lay between the germline ends. The CDR3 totals 15 residues. The CDR3 bases are TGTGCCAGCAGCTTGGCCCTCGGGGGAAGCACTGAAGCTTTCTTT. Its translation: CASSLALGGSTEAFF.

The chain joins TRBV5-6 to TRBJ2-3; D is undetermined. Germline V gene data show CDR1 as SGHDT and CDR2 as YYEEEE. The CDR3 contains 12 residues. The V gene lost 0 bases and the J gene lost 6 bases, with 5 bases spanning the gap. CDR3 sequence reads: CASSLGMDTQYF. The CDR3 DNA reads TGTGCCAGCAGCTTGGGCATGGATACGCAGTATTTT. The full variable domain, in which reference TRBV5-6 and TRBJ2-3 provide the parts outside the CDR3, is DAGVTQSPTHLIKTRGQQVTLRCSPKSGHDTVSWYQQALGQGPQFIFQYYEEEERQRGNFPDRFSGHQFPNYSSELNVNALLLGDSALYLCASSLGMDTQYFGPGTRLTVL.

A few counts support this clone. The CDR3 sequence: CASSYSSGAYEQYF. The CDR3 nucleotides are TGTGCCAGCAGTTACTCCTCGGGGGCCTACGAGCAGTACTTC. The chain joins TRBV6-2 or TRBV6-3 to TRBJ2-7; perhaps TRBD2 as D (6 bases). The CDR3 loop spans 14 amino acids. Per germline, CDR1 MNHEY and CDR2 SVGEGT. With 0 bases removed from V and 2 bases from J, the gap between germline ends came to 8 bases.

The J gene is TRBJ1-1, the V gene TRBV10-3; D is ambiguous. Germline V gene data show CDR1 as ENHRY and CDR2 as SYGVKD. The CDR3 runs 12 residues. Trimming cost V 0 bases and J 7 bases, with 6 bases left between them. CDR3 loop: CAISESGLEAFF. DNA for the CDR3: TGTGCCATCAGTGAGTCAGGCCTTGAAGCTTTCTTT.

The chain employs TRBV6-1 and TRBJ2-3; 9 bases are a match to TRBD2. V trimming: 2 bases; J trimming: 6 bases; junction bases outside the gene matches: 6. The germline gives CDR1 MNHNS, CDR2 SASEGT. This CDR3 has 15 amino acids. DNA for the CDR3: TGTGCCAGCAGTGAAAGAGCGGGGGGCTGGGATACGCAGTATTTT. Its translation: CASSERAGGWDTQYF.

The genes are TRBV5-1 and TRBJ1-2; D gene unclear. There are 13 residues in the CDR3. V dropped 0 bases and J dropped 0 bases, with 3 bases sitting between them. CDR1 is SGHRS and CDR2 is YFSETQ in the germline V gene. The DNA of the CDR3 is TGCGCCAGCAGCTTGGACCCTAACTATGGCTACACCTTC. Protein product: CASSLDPNYGYTF.

This chain joins TRBV4-3 and TRBJ2-3, with 8 bases matching TRBD1. Trimming cost V 4 bases and J 3 bases; bases outside gene matches: 9. Germline V gene sequence: CDR1 LGHNA, CDR2 YSLEER. This CDR3 has 16 amino acids. CDR3 residues: CASSPGQGLGTDTQYF. CDR3 DNA: TGCGCCAGCAGCCCCGGACAGGGATTAGGTACAGATACGCAGTATTTT.

The chain joins TRBV19 to TRBJ1-1, with 10 bases lining up with TRBD1. J gave up 0 bases and V 5 bases, and 9 bases lay outside the gene matches. The CDR3 sequence is 17 residues long. From germline, CDR1 is LNHDA and CDR2 SQIVND (reference sequence). CDR3 in amino acids: CASSPSRDRGLNTEAFF. CDR3 DNA: TGTGCCAGTAGTCCTAGCCGGGACAGGGGTCTGAACACTGAAGCTTTCTTT.

The rearrangement links TRBV4-1 to TRBJ2-5; 9 nucleotides match TRBD1. The CDR3 contains 19 residues. Looked up from germline, CDR1 is MGHRA and CDR2 is YSYEKL. V trimming: 5 bases; J trimming: 0 bases; junction bases outside the gene matches: 16. The DNA for the CDR3 is TGCGCCAGCAGCTCCTGGACAGGGGCCAGATCAAAACACCAAGAGACCCAGTACTTC. Its translation is CASSSWTGARSKHQETQYF.

V and J are TRBV7-9 and TRBJ1-5; D might be TRBD1 (5 bases). Per the germline V gene, CDR1 is SEHNR and CDR2 is FQNEAQ (reference sequence). The CDR3 length is 15 residues. With 2 bases removed from V and 5 bases from J, the gap between germline ends came to 13 bases. In nucleotides, the CDR3 is TGTGCCAGCAGCTTAAGTCAGGGATGGGATCAGCCCCAGCATTTT. It translates to CASSLSQGWDQPQHF.

The chain couples TRBV19 to TRBJ2-7, with a possible D match to TRBD1 (6 bases). The CDR3 runs to 12 residues. The V and J ends lost 10 bases and 0 bases respectively, with 10 bases between them. Germline-derived CDR1 and CDR2 are LNHDA and SQIVND (reference sequence). The CDR3 loop reads CATRDNSYEQYF. Written as DNA, the CDR3 is TGTGCCACCCGGGACAACTCCTACGAGCAGTACTTC.

The rearrangement links TRBV19 to TRBJ1-2, with D possibly being TRBD1 (6 bases). CDR1 and CDR2 from the germline V gene are LNHDA and SQIVND (reference sequence). This CDR3 has 15 residues. V was clipped by 6 bases and J by 5 bases, with 19 bases between them. CDR3 coding DNA: TGTGCCAGTAGCCACCACCAACAGGGTCCTTATGGCTACACCTTC. Translation: CASSHHQQGPYGYTF.

The chain uses TRBV27 and TRBJ2-3, with D possibly being TRBD2 (6 bases). Germline V lookup: CDR1 MNHEY, CDR2 SMNVEV (reference sequence). V lost 2 bases to trimming and J lost 4 bases, with 10 bases between them. This CDR3 contains 14 residues. CDR3 residues: CASSLQRRADTQYF. CDR3 coding DNA: TGTGCCAGCAGTTTACAGCGGAGGGCAGATACGCAGTATTTT.

The CDR3 region is CASSRPGQALNYGYTF. CDR3 DNA sequence: TGTGCCAGCAGTCGACCGGGACAGGCCCTTAACTATGGCTACACCTTC. The chain couples TRBV6-6 to TRBJ1-2; 8 bases map to TRBD1. CDR1 and CDR2 from the germline V gene are MNHNY and SVGAGI (reference sequence). V shed 5 bases and J 1 base; nucleotides not matched to a gene: 9. The CDR3 contains 16 residues.

V gene TRBV29-1 combines with J gene TRBJ2-1; 9 nucleotides align to TRBD2. With V trimmed by 1 base and J by 3 bases, 7 bases remained unmatched. The CDR3 covers 16 residues. Looked up from germline, CDR1 is SQVTM and CDR2 is ANQGSEA. The DNA of the CDR3 is TGCAGCGTTGAAGGTCTCAGCGGGGGGTTCTACAATGAGCAGTTCTTC. Its translation is CSVEGLSGGFYNEQFF.

The chain recombines TRBV5-6 with TRBJ2-7; D may be TRBD2 (5 bases). Per the germline V gene, CDR1 is SGHDT and CDR2 is YYEEEE. The CDR3 has 14 amino acids. Trimming took 4 bases from V and 4 from J, leaving 15 bases between them. The CDR3 DNA is TGTGCCAGCAGCGCCGTCTGGGGAGTGTACGAGCAGTACTTC. Protein: CASSAVWGVYEQYF.

The chain combines TRBV5-1 with TRBJ2-5; D is undetermined. Per the germline V gene, CDR1 is SGHRS and CDR2 is YFSETQ. The ends were cut back, 4 bases at V and 5 bases at J, with 9 bases in the middle. The CDR3 is 12 residues long. The CDR3 DNA reads as TGCGCCAGCAGCAGAATAGGGGAGACCCAGTACTTC. Translation gives CASSRIGETQYF.

The V gene is TRBV6-5, the J gene TRBJ2-1, with a tentative D call TRBD1 (5 bases). V shed 7 bases and J shed 9 bases, with 19 bases lying between them. The CDR3 is 14 amino acids. CDR1 and CDR2 (germline): MNHEY, SVGAGI. CDR3 loop: CASIRGVSLGEQFF. The CDR3 nucleotides are TGTGCCAGCATAAGGGGCGTTTCGTTAGGTGAGCAGTTCTTC.

This chain uses TRBV5-5 with TRBJ1-1; D gene ambiguous. This CDR3 spans 15 amino acids. Germline V CDR1 and CDR2: SGHKS, YYEKEE (reference sequence). V gave up 1 base and J gave up 1 base, with 11 bases separating them. The CDR3 reads CASSLRINRNTEAFF. CDR3 coding DNA: TGTGCCAGCAGCTTGCGGATTAACCGGAACACTGAAGCTTTCTTT.

The chain is built from TRBV9 and TRBJ2-1, with 9 nucleotides matching TRBD1. This CDR3 has 16 amino acids. J gave up 6 bases and V 6 bases, and 13 bases lay outside the gene matches. Germline CDR1 is SGDLS and CDR2 is YYNGEE. The CDR3 DNA reads TGTGCCAGCAATTGGAACCGGGACAGGGATATCAATGAGCAGTTCTTC. Translating it yields CASNWNRDRDINEQFF.

This chain connects TRBV24-1 to TRBJ2-1, with D unclear. Trimming cost V 4 bases and J 6 bases, with 9 bases left between them. This CDR3 region has 13 residues. Germline loops: CDR1 KGHDR, CDR2 SFDVKD. The CDR3 DNA reads as TGTGCCACCAGTGACCAGCATGGCAATGAGCAGTTCTTC. It yields the protein CATSDQHGNEQFF.

The V and J genes are TRBV6-6 and TRBJ2-5, with 7 bases matching TRBD2. In germline, CDR1 is MNHNY, CDR2 SVGAGI (reference sequence). This CDR3 is built from 13 residues. The V segment lost 4 bases and the J segment 5 bases; nucleotides outside the gene matches: 4. The DNA of the CDR3 is TGTGCCAGCAGTTTTACCGGGGGGGAGACCCAGTACTTC. Its translation: CASSFTGGETQYF.

This chain connects TRBV2 to TRBJ1-3, with D maybe TRBD1 (5 bases). Trimming took 6 bases from V and 12 from J, leaving 12 bases between them. CDR1 and CDR2 from the germline V gene are SNHLY and FYNNEI. This CDR3 has 11 amino acids. The CDR3 DNA follows: TGTGCCAGCAGAGAGTGGGGACTCATATATTTT. The encoded protein is CASREWGLIYF.

The gene calls are TRBV6-5 and TRBJ2-5, with D perhaps matching TRBD1 or TRBD2 (5 bases each). This CDR3 region has 14 residues. CDR1 and CDR2 (germline): MNHEY, SVGAGI. Trimming shortened V by 0 bases and J by 6 bases, and 11 bases separated the two germline ends. CDR3 amino acids: CASSYSIGAQTQYF. The DNA for the CDR3 is TGTGCCAGCAGTTACTCGATCGGGGCCCAGACCCAGTACTTC.

The V gene is TRBV18, the J gene TRBJ1-2; D not certain. Germline V gives CDR1 KGHSH, CDR2 LQKENI. V gave up 3 bases and J gave up 1 base, with 3 bases separating them. This CDR3 has 12 residues. The CDR3 protein is CASSPINYGYTF. CDR3 bases: TGTGCCAGCTCACCTATTAACTATGGCTACACCTTC.

This chain joins TRBV9 and TRBJ1-5; D not resolved. The CDR3 is made up of 14 amino acids. CDR1 is SGDLS and CDR2 is YYNGEE in the germline V gene. Trimming removed 4 bases from V and 3 bases from J, with 11 bases in between. The CDR3 region has the DNA TGTGCCAGCAGCCCCGGGCAGAACAATCAGCCCCAGCATTTT. Translation: CASSPGQNNQPQHF.

V is TRBV29-1 and J is TRBJ2-1; 9 bases map to TRBD2. Germline values: CDR1 SQVTM, CDR2 ANQGSEA. The ends lost 1 base at V and 6 bases at J; junction bases unmatched: 10. This CDR3 is built from 16 residues. The CDR3 region is CSVEALAGGRVNEQFF. DNA for the CDR3: TGCAGCGTTGAAGCGCTGGCGGGGGGGCGTGTCAATGAGCAGTTCTTC.